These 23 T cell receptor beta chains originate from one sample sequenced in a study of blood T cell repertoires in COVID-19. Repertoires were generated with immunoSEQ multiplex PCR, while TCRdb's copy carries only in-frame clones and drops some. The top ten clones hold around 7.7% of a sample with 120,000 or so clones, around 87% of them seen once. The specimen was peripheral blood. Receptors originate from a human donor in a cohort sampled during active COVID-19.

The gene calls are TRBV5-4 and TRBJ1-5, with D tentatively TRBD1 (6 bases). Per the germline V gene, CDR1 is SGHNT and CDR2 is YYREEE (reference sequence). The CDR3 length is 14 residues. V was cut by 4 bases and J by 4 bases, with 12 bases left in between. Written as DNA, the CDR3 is TGTGCCAGCAGCAAGGGGGGGATAAATCAGCCCCAGCATTTT. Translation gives CASSKGGINQPQHF.

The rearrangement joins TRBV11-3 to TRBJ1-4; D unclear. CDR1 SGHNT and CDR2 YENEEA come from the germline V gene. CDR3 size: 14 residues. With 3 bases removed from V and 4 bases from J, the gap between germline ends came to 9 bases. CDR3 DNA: TGTGCCAGCAGCTTGGGCAGAAATAATGAAAAACTGTTTTTT. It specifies CASSLGRNNEKLFF.

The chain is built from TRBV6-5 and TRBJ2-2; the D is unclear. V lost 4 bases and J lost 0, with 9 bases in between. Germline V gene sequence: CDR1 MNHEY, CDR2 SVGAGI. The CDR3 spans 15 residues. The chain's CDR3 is CASSSSTTNTGELFF. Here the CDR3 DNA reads TGTGCCAGCAGTTCGTCCACAACGAACACCGGGGAGCTGTTTTTT.

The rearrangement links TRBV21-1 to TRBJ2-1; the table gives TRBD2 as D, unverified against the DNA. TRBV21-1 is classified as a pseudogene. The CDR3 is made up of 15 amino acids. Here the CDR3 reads CATNGGGGRYNEQFF. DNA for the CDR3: TGTGCCACGAACGGGGGCGGGGGGCGATACAATGAGCAGTTCTTC.

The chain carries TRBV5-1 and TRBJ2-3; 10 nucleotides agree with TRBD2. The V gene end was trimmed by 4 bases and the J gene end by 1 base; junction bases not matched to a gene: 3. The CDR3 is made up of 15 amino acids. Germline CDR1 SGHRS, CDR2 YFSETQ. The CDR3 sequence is CASSVTSGGTDTQYF. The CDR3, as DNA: TGCGCCAGCAGCGTAACTAGCGGGGGCACAGATACGCAGTATTTT.

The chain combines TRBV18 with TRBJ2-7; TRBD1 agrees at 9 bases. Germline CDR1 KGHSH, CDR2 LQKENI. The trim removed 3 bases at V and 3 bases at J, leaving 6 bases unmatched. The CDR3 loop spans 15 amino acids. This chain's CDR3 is CASSPGTGQGYEQYF. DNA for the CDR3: TGTGCCAGCTCACCTGGTACGGGACAGGGCTACGAGCAGTACTTC. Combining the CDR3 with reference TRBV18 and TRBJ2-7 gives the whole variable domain NAGVMQNPRHLVRRRGQEARLRCSPMKGHSHVYWYRQLPEEGLKFMVYLQKENIIDESGMPKERFSAEFPKEGPSILRIQQVVRGDSAAYFCASSPGTGQGYEQYFGPGTRLTVT.

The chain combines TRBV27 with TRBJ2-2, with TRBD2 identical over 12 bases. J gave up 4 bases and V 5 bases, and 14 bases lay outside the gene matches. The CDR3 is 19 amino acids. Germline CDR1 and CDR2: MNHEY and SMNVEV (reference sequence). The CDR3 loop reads CASSPLLAGGRIFTGELFF. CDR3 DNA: TGTGCCAGCAGTCCCTTACTAGCGGGGGGTCGTATTTTCACCGGGGAGCTGTTTTTT.

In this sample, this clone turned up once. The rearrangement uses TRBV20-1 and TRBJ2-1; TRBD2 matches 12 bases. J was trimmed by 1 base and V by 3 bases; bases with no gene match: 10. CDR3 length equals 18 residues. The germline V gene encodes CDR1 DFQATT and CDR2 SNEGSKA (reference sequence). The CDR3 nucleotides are TGCAGTGCTAGTACCCGGACTAGCGGGATAACGTCCTACAATGAGCAGTTCTTC. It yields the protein CSASTRTSGITSYNEQFF.

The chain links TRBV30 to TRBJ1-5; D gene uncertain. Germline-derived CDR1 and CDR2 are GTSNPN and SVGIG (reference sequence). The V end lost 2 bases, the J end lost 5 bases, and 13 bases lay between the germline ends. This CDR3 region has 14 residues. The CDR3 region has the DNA TGTGCCTGGAGTCAAGGGTGGGGAGATCAGCCCCAGCATTTT. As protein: CAWSQGWGDQPQHF.

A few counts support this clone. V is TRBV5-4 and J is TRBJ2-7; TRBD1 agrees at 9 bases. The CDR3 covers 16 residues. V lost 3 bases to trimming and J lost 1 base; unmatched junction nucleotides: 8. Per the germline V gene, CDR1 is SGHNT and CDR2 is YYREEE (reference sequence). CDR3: CASSWDRESSSYEQYF. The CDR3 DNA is TGTGCCAGCAGCTGGGACAGGGAGTCATCGTCCTACGAGCAGTACTTC.

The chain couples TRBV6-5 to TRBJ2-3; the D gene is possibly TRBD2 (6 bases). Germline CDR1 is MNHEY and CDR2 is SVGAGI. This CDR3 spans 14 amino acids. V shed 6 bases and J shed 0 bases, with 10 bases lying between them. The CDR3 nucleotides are TGTGCCAGCAGCAAAGGACTAAGCACAGATACGCAGTATTTT. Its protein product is CASSKGLSTDTQYF.

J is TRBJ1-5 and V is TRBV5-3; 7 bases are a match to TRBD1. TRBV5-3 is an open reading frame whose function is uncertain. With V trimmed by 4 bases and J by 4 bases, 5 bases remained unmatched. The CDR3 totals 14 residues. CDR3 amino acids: CARSGGTANQPQHF. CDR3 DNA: TGTGCCAGAAGCGGAGGGACAGCGAATCAGCCCCAGCATTTT.

In nucleotides, the CDR3 is TGTGCCAGCAGCCTTGGGACAGGAAGCAATCAGCCCCAGCATTTT. Its translation: CASSLGTGSNQPQHF. The chain links TRBV9 to TRBJ1-5, with 8 nucleotides matching TRBD1. The CDR3 consists of 15 residues. Germline V gene lookup returns CDR1 SGDLS and CDR2 YYNGEE. The V and J ends lost 4 bases and 1 base, in that order; junction bases with no gene match: 4.

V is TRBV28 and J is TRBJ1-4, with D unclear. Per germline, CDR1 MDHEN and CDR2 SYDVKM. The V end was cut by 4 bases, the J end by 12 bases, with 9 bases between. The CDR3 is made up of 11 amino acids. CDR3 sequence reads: CASSSRIELFF. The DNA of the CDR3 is TGTGCCAGCAGTTCCCGTATTGAACTGTTTTTT.

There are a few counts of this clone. In nucleotides, the CDR3 is TGTGCCAGTAGTATAGCCCCAGGCTCCTATAATTCACCCCTCCACTTT. This codes for CASSIAPGSYNSPLHF. The chain recombines TRBV19 with TRBJ1-6; no clear D gene. The CDR3 loop spans 16 amino acids. V was cut by 1 base and J by 0 bases, with 7 bases left in between. Germline V gene lookup returns CDR1 LNHDA and CDR2 SQIVND (reference sequence).

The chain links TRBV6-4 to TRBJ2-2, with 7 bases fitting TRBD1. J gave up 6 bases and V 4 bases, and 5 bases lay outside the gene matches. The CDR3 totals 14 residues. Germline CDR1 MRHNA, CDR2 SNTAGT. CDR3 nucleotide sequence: TGTGCCAGCAGTGCACGGACAGGACCCGGGGAGCTGTTTTTT. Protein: CASSARTGPGELFF.

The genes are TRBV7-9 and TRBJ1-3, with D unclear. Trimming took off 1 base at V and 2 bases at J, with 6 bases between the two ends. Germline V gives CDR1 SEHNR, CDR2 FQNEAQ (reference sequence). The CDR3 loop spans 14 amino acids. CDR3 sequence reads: CASSLDGAGNTIYF. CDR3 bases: TGTGCCAGCAGCTTAGACGGGGCTGGAAACACCATATATTTT.

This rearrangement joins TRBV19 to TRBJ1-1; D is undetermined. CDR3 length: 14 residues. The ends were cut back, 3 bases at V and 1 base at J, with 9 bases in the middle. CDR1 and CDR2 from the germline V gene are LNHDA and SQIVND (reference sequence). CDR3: CASSIVAENTEAFF. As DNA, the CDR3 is TGTGCCAGTAGTATTGTGGCAGAGAACACTGAAGCTTTCTTT.

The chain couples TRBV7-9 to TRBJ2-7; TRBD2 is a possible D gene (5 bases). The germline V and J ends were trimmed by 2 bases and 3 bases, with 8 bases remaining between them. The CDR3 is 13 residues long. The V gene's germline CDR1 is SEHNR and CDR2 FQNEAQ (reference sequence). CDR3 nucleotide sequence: TGTGCCAGCAGCTTAAGGGAGTTCTACGAGCAGTACTTC. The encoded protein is CASSLREFYEQYF.

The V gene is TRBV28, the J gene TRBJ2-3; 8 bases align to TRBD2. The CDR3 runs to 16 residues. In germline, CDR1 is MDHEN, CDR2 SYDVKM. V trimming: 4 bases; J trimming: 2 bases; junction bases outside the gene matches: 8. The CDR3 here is CASSSGAGGVTDTQYF. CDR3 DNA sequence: TGTGCCAGCAGTTCAGGGGCGGGAGGTGTCACAGATACGCAGTATTTT. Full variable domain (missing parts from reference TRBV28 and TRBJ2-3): DVKVTQSSRYLVKRTGEKVFLECVQDMDHENMFWYRQDPGLGLRLIYFSYDVKMKEKGDIPEGYSVSREKKERFSLILESASTNQTSMYLCASSSGAGGVTDTQYFGPGTRLTVL.

CDR3 DNA: TGTGCCAGCAGTTCAGCACTGGGACAGAGAAACTATGGCTACACCTTC. As protein: CASSSALGQRNYGYTF. The J gene is TRBJ1-2, the V gene TRBV6-5; 7 bases line up with TRBD1. Losses at the gene ends were 4 bases for V and 2 bases for J; bases not matched to a gene: 10. The CDR3 is made up of 16 amino acids. Germline values: CDR1 MNHEY, CDR2 SVGAGI.

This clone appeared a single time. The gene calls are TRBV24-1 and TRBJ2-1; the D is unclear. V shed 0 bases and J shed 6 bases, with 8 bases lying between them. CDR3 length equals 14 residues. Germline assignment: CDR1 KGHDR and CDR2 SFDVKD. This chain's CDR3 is CATSDLDRANEQFF. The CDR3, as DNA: TGTGCCACCAGTGATTTGGATAGAGCCAATGAGCAGTTCTTC.

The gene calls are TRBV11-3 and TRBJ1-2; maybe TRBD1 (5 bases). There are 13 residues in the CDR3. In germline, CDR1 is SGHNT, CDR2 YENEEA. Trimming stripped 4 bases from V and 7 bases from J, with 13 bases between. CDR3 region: CASSSFQGLGYTF. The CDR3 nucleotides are TGTGCCAGCAGCTCTTTCCAGGGCCTTGGCTACACCTTC.